This TCR beta chain is from a study of blood T cell repertoires in COVID-19. Generated by immunoSEQ multiplex PCR, the TCRdb table keeps only in-frame clones and is missing some. The sample records roughly 280,000 clones, approximately 83% being singletons. Germline assignment: CDR1 SNHLY and CDR2 FYNNEI. This CDR3 comprises 12 residues. V was shortened by 6 bases and J by 5 bases, with 11 bases between the two germline ends. The origin of this receptor is a woman in her seventies with acute or convalescent COVID-19. Sequenced material: peripheral blood. The chain combines TRBV2 with TRBJ2-7, with D possibly matching TRBD1 (5 bases). CDR3 in amino acids: CASRQAGNEQYF. For the CDR3, the DNA is TGTGCCAGCAGACAGGCAGGGAACGAGCAGTACTTC. Drawing the rest from reference TRBV2 and TRBJ2-7, the complete variable domain is EPEVTQTPSHQVTQMGQEVILRCVPISNHLYFYWYRQILGQKVEFLVSFYNNEISEKSEIFDDQFSVERPDGSNFTLKIRSTKLEDSAMYFCASRQAGNEQYFGPGTRLTVT.